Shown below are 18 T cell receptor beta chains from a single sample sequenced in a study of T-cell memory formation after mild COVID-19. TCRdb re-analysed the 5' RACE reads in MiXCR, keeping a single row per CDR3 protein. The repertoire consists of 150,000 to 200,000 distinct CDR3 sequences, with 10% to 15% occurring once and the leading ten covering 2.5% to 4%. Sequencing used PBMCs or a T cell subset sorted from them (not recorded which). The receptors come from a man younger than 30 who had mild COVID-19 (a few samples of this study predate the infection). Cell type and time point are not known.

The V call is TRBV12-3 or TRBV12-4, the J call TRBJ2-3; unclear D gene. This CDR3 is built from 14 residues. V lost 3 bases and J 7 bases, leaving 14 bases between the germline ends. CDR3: CASSFTSASYTQYF. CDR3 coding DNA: TGTGCCAGCAGTTTTACCTCGGCCTCTTATACGCAGTATTTT.

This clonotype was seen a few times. The CDR3 loop reads CASRRRTTRDRGREDTEAFF. In DNA form, the CDR3 reads TGTGCCAGCAGGCGGCGGACGACGCGAGACAGGGGGCGAGAGGACACTGAAGCTTTCTTT. The chain employs TRBV6-2 or TRBV6-3 and TRBJ1-1, with 10 bases that match TRBD1. V was pared by 6 bases and J by 3 bases, with 22 bases of the junction left unmatched. The CDR3 spans 20 residues. The germline gives CDR1 MNHEY, CDR2 SVGEGT.

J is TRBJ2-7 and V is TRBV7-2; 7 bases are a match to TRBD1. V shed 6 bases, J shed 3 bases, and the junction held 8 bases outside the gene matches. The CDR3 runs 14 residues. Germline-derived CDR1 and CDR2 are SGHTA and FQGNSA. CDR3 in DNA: TGTGCCAGCAGTTCCGAGGACAGGTTCTACGAGCAGTACTTC. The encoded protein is CASSSEDRFYEQYF. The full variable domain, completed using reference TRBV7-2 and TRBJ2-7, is GAGVSQSPSNKVTEKGKDVELRCDPISGHTALYWYRQSLGQGLEFLIYFQGNSAPDKSGLPSDRFSAERTGGSVSTLTIQRTQQEDSAVYLCASSSEDRFYEQYFGPGTRLTVT.

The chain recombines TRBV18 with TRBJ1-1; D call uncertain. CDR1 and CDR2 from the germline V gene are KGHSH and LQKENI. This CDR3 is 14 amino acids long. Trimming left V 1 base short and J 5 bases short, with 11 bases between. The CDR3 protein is CASSPLPGVTEAFF. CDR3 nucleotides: TGTGCCAGCTCACCACTCCCCGGGGTAACTGAAGCTTTCTTT.

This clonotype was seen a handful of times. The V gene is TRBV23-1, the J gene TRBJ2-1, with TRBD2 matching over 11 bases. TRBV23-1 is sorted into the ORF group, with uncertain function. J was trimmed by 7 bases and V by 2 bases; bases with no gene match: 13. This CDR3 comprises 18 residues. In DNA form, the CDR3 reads TGCGCCAGCAGTCAAATAGCGGGGGGGTCCGCCCGGTCGAATGAGCAGTTCTTC. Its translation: CASSQIAGGSARSNEQFF.

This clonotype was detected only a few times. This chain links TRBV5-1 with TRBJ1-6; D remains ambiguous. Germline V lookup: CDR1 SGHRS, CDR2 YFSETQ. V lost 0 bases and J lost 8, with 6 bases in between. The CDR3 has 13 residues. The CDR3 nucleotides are TGCGCCAGCAGCTTGGCCGAAGATTCACCCCTCCACTTT. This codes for CASSLAEDSPLHF.

The CDR3 DNA reads TGCAGTGCTCCCTCACTAGCGGGGCTACCCGGGGAGCTGTTTTTT. As protein: CSAPSLAGLPGELFF. The gene calls are TRBV20-1 and TRBJ2-2, with TRBD2 matching over 10 bases. After removal of 5 bases from V and 6 bases from J, the junction contained 9 bases not matched to a gene. In germline, CDR1 is DFQATT, CDR2 SNEGSKA (reference sequence). The length of the CDR3 is 15 residues.

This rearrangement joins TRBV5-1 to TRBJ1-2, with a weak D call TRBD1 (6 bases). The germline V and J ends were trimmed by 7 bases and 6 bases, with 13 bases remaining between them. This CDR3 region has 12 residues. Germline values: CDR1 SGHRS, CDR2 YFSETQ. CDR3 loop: CASSPNRDGYTF. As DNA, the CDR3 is TGCGCCAGCTCCCCAAACAGGGATGGCTACACCTTC.

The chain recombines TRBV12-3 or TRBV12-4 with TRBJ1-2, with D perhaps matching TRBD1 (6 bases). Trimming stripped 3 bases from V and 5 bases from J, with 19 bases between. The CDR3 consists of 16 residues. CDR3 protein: CASSLVAGEASYGYTF. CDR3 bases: TGTGCCAGCAGTTTGGTGGCAGGGGAGGCTAGTTATGGCTACACCTTC.

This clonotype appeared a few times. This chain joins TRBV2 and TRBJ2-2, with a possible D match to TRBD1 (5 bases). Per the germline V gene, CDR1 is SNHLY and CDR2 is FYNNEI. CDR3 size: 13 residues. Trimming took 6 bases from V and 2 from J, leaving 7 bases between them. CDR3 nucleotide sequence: TGTGCCAGCAGGACAGAAAACACCGGGGAGCTGTTTTTT. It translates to CASRTENTGELFF.

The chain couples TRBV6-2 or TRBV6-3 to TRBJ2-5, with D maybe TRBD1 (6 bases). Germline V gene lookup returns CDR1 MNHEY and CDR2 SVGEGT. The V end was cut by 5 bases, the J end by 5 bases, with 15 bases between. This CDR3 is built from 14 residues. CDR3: CASSRHTRGETQYF. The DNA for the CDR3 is TGTGCCAGCAGTCGACATACTAGGGGGGAGACCCAGTACTTC.

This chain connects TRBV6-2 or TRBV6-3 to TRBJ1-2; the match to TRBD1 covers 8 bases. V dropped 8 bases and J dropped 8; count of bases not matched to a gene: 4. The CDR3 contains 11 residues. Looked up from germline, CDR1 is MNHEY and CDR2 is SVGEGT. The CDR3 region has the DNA TGTGCCAGCTCAGGGGGCGTCGGCTACACCTTC. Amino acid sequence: CASSGGVGYTF.

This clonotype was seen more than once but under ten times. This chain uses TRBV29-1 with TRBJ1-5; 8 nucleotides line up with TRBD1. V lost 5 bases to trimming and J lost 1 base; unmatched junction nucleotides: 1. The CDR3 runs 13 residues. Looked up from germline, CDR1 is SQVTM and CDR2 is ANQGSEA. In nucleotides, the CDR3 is TGCAGCGTTACAGGGGGGAGCAATCAGCCCCAGCATTTT. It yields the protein CSVTGGSNQPQHF.

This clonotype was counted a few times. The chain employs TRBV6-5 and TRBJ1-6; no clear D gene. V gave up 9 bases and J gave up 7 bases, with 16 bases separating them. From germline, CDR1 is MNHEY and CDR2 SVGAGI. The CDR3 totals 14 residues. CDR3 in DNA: TGTGCCAGTTTCGAAGCCGGGCAGAATTCACCCCTCCACTTT. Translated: CASFEAGQNSPLHF.

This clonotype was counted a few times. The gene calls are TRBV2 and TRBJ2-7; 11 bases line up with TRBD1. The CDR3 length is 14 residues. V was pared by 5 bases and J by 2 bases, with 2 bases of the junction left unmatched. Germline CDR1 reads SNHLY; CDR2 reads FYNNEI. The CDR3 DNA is TGTGCCAGCAGTTTGGACAGGGGGCCCTACGAGCAGTACTTC. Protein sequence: CASSLDRGPYEQYF.

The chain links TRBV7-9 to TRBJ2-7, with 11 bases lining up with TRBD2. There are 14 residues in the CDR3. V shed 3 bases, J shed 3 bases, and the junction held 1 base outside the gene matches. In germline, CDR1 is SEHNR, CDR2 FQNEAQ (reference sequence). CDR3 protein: CASSLGLADYEQYF. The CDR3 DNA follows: TGTGCCAGCAGCTTGGGACTAGCGGACTACGAGCAGTACTTC.

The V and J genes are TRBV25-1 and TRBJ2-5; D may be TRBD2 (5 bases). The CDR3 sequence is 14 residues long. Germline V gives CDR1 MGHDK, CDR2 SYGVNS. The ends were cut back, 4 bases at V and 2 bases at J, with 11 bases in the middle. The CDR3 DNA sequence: TGTGCCAGCAGTGTCCCGGGGAGTCAAGAGACCCAGTACTTC. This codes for CASSVPGSQETQYF. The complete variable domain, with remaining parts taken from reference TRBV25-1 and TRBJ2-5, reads EADIYQTPRYLVIGTGKKITLECSQTMGHDKMYWYQQDPGMELHLIHYSYGVNSTEKGDLSSESTVSRIRTEHFPLTLESARPSHTSQYLCASSVPGSQETQYFGPGTRLLVL.

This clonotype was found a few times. The CDR3, as DNA: TGTGCCAGCAGCCAAGGGACACCGTTAGTGGGCGAGCAGTACTTC. It specifies CASSQGTPLVGEQYF. The chain has TRBV3-1 and TRBJ2-7, with TRBD1 as a possible D gene (5 bases). The CDR3 has 15 amino acids. Trimming removed 1 base from V and 6 bases from J, with 16 bases in between. CDR1 LGHDT and CDR2 YNNKEL come from the germline V gene (reference sequence).